These 28 T cell receptor beta chains originate from one sample sequenced in a study of identifying expanded T cells in peripheral blood. Clones were read by immunoSEQ multiplex PCR, and TCRdb kept only the in-frame ones, dropping some. The sample has 100,000 to 150,000 clones; 80% to 90% are singletons. Sequenced material: blood. The receptor set was obtained from a person aged 18-69 years in good health.

This clone was detected only a few times. This rearrangement joins TRBV27 to TRBJ2-7; 9 bases match TRBD1. The V gene's germline CDR1 is MNHEY and CDR2 SMNVEV (reference sequence). The CDR3 is 17 amino acids. Trimming at V came to 3 bases and at J to 2 bases, leaving 11 bases not matched to a gene. CDR3 sequence reads: CASSFHRGTGIPYEQYF. In DNA, the CDR3 is TGTGCCAGCAGTTTCCATCGGGGGACAGGGATCCCCTACGAGCAGTACTTC.

This chain joins TRBV7-9 and TRBJ1-5; D perhaps matches TRBD1 (6 bases). CDR3 length: 16 residues. The germline gives CDR1 SEHNR, CDR2 FQNEAQ (reference sequence). Trimming cost V 5 bases and J 6 bases, with 20 bases left between them. In DNA form, the CDR3 reads TGTGCCAGCAGCCCTTGGATACAGGGAGGGAGTCAGCCCCAGCATTTT. Its protein product is CASSPWIQGGSQPQHF.

This clone appeared a few times. Other DNA sequences from this sample encode an identical CDR3 as well. The chain employs TRBV2 and TRBJ1-3; no definite D call. The CDR3 extends over 12 amino acids. V was trimmed by 2 bases and J by 4 bases, leaving 3 bases between them. CDR1 is SNHLY and CDR2 is FYNNEI in the germline V gene. DNA for the CDR3: TGTGCCAGCAGTGAATCAGGAAACACCATATATTTT. Its protein is CASSESGNTIYF.

CDR3 DNA sequence: TGTGCCAGCAGCTCCAGCAGACAGTCATCCAAGAACACCGGGGAGCTGTTTTTT. Its protein is CASSSSRQSSKNTGELFF. V and J are TRBV7-9 and TRBJ2-2; TRBD1 might be the D (5 bases). Germline CDR1 SEHNR, CDR2 FQNEAQ (reference sequence). The CDR3 is 18 amino acids. V gave up 4 bases and J gave up 1 base, with 19 bases separating them.

The sample holds one count of this clone. This chain connects TRBV5-6 to TRBJ1-2; D is possibly TRBD1 (6 bases). Germline CDR1 is SGHDT and CDR2 is YYEEEE. The CDR3 is made up of 14 amino acids. Deletions cut 0 bases from V and 6 bases from J, with 12 bases between. The CDR3 bases are TGTGCCAGCAGCTTGGCTCACAGGGAGCATGGCTACACCTTC. This sequence encodes CASSLAHREHGYTF.

The rearrangement uses TRBV6-1 and TRBJ1-2; D ambiguous. The V end lost 1 base, the J end lost 7 bases, and 10 bases lay between the germline ends. Germline values: CDR1 MNHNS, CDR2 SASEGT. This CDR3 comprises 13 residues. The CDR3: CASSEEWASGYTF. CDR3 coding DNA: TGTGCCAGCAGTGAAGAGTGGGCTTCTGGCTACACCTTC.

The table lists this clone with a count of one. The rearrangement uses TRBV7-9 and TRBJ2-1; D is perhaps TRBD1 (6 bases). The CDR3 loop spans 14 amino acids. Germline loops: CDR1 SEHNR, CDR2 FQNEAQ (reference sequence). The V and J ends lost 1 base and 6 bases respectively, with 10 bases between them. Written as DNA, the CDR3 is TGTGCCAGCAGCTTAGGGGGGCCTATCAATGAGCAGTTCTTC. Amino acid sequence: CASSLGGPINEQFF.

This chain joins TRBV10-3 and TRBJ2-7; 12 bases align to TRBD2. The germline V gene has CDR1 ENHRY and CDR2 SYGVKD. Germline trimming cut 8 bases from V and 4 bases from J; bases unmatched to any gene: 6. This CDR3 has 14 residues. The CDR3 bases are TGTGCCATCTTGGCAGGACTAGCGGGGTACGAGCAGTACTTC. It yields the protein CAILAGLAGYEQYF.

V usage is TRBV4-3 and J usage is TRBJ1-4; 8 bases are shared with TRBD1. Germline loops: CDR1 LGHNA, CDR2 YSLEER. Trimming removed 2 bases from V and 7 bases from J; junction bases left unmatched: 6. CDR3 length equals 15 residues. CDR3: CASSQKGQGGEKLFF. For the CDR3, the DNA is TGCGCCAGCAGCCAAAAAGGACAGGGTGGTGAAAAACTGTTTTTT.

The chain combines TRBV7-6 with TRBJ1-2, with 12 bases lining up with TRBD1. Germline loops: CDR1 SGHVS, CDR2 FNYEAQ. The CDR3 sequence is 14 residues long. With V trimmed by 5 bases and J by 8 bases, 6 bases remained unmatched. This chain's CDR3 is CASSVGQGAKGYTF. The CDR3 region has the DNA TGTGCCAGCAGCGTGGGACAGGGGGCGAAGGGCTACACCTTC.

This chain links TRBV6-5 with TRBJ1-2, with 7 bases lining up with TRBD1. The CDR3 has 13 amino acids. Losses at the gene ends were 8 bases for V and 9 bases for J; bases not matched to a gene: 12. Germline V gene data show CDR1 as MNHEY and CDR2 as SVGAGI. CDR3 sequence reads: CASLTGQAPSYTF. CDR3 bases: TGTGCCAGCTTAACCGGACAGGCACCGAGCTACACCTTC.

Comment on this clone: The conserved phenylalanine or tryptophan is not found at the CDR3 terminus, so this likely reflects a read error. Because the CDR3's place on the DNA is in doubt, the DNA is left out and the CDR3 is given as listed by TCRdb. This chain joins TRBV7-9 and TRBJ2-7; the table calls TRBD2, which could not be checked here. Inclusive of both ends, the CDR3 amounts to 12 amino acids. Looked up from germline, CDR1 is SEHNR and CDR2 is FQNEAQ (reference sequence). CDR3: CASSETSGGRLY.

The V call is TRBV10-1, the J call TRBJ2-7; 7 nucleotides line up with TRBD2. CDR3 length: 15 amino acids. V lost 7 bases to trimming and J lost 2 bases; unmatched junction nucleotides: 11. The germline gives CDR1 WNHNN, CDR2 SYGVQD (reference sequence). CDR3 protein: CASTYERDFPYEQYF. CDR3 DNA: TGCGCCAGCACTTACGAGCGGGACTTTCCCTACGAGCAGTACTTC.

The CDR3 region is CASSLTQQETQYF. The CDR3, as DNA: TGTGCCAGCAGCTTGACACAGCAAGAGACCCAGTACTTC. The chain combines TRBV5-4 with TRBJ2-5; no reliable D call. Germline-derived CDR1 and CDR2 are SGHNT and YYREEE (reference sequence). Trimming took 1 base from V and 2 from J, leaving 6 bases between them. CDR3 length: 13 amino acids.

This clone was counted ten times or more. The chain recombines TRBV5-1 with TRBJ1-5, with TRBD1 as a possible D gene (6 bases). V dropped 1 base and J dropped 3 bases, with 11 bases sitting between them. Per germline, CDR1 SGHRS and CDR2 YFSETQ. This CDR3 spans 15 amino acids. CDR3 residues: CASSLLDSLNQPQHF. The DNA of the CDR3 is TGCGCCAGCAGCTTGTTGGACAGTCTCAATCAGCCCCAGCATTTT.

The chain employs TRBV5-1 and TRBJ2-7, with unresolved D. Germline V CDR1 and CDR2: SGHRS, YFSETQ. The V and J ends lost 2 bases and 3 bases respectively, with 12 bases between them. The CDR3 extends over 14 amino acids. CDR3 loop: CASSLRLSNYEQYF. In nucleotides, the CDR3 is TGCGCCAGCAGCTTAAGACTCTCCAACTACGAGCAGTACTTC.

This rearrangement joins TRBV18 to TRBJ2-5, with D tentatively TRBD1 (5 bases). The CDR3 loop spans 14 amino acids. V was cut by 6 bases and J by 2 bases, with 13 bases left in between. From germline, CDR1 is KGHSH and CDR2 LQKENI. The CDR3 DNA sequence: TGTGCCAGCTCCTTCCGCCCAGGGCAAGAGACCCAGTACTTC. It specifies CASSFRPGQETQYF. Together with reference TRBV18 and TRBJ2-5, the CDR3 gives the full variable domain: NAGVMQNPRHLVRRRGQEARLRCSPMKGHSHVYWYRQLPEEGLKFMVYLQKENIIDESGMPKERFSAEFPKEGPSILRIQQVVRGDSAAYFCASSFRPGQETQYFGPGTRLLVL.

About this clone: A far more abundant clone sits one base away, making this likely a read error. The V and J genes are TRBV5-4 and TRBJ2-7; D might be TRBD1 (5 bases). This CDR3 spans 14 amino acids. CDR1 is SGHNT and CDR2 is YYREEE in the germline V gene (reference sequence). The V end lost 0 bases, the J end lost 0 bases, and 7 bases lay between the germline ends. CDR3 DNA sequence: TGTGCCAGCAGCTTGGGGGGCAGCTCCTACGAGCAGTACTTC. It translates to CASSLGGSSYEQYF.

This chain joins TRBV12-5 and TRBJ1-5; possibly TRBD1 for D (6 bases). CDR1 and CDR2 (germline): LGHNT, FRNRAP. The ends were cut back, 4 bases at V and 5 bases at J, with 9 bases in the middle. This CDR3 comprises 13 residues. This chain's CDR3 is CASGWDIDQPQHF. In DNA form, the CDR3 reads TGTGCTAGTGGTTGGGACATCGATCAGCCCCAGCATTTT.

This chain connects TRBV4-2 to TRBJ2-5; 9 nucleotides line up with TRBD1. V shed 0 bases and J 4 bases; nucleotides not matched to a gene: 9. Germline CDR1 and CDR2: LGHNA and YNFKEQ. The CDR3 runs to 17 residues. DNA for the CDR3: TGTGCCAGCAGCCAAGAGGTAGCACAGGGGGCGGTAGAGACCCAGTACTTC. It codes for CASSQEVAQGAVETQYF.

V gene TRBV28 combines with J gene TRBJ1-2; D gene unclear. The germline V gene has CDR1 MDHEN and CDR2 SYDVKM. Trimming cost V 3 bases and J 2 bases, with 7 bases left between them. The CDR3 loop spans 13 amino acids. The CDR3 loop reads CASSLVQNYGYTF. In nucleotides, the CDR3 is TGTGCCAGCAGTTTGGTCCAAAACTATGGCTACACCTTC.

The rearrangement uses TRBV11-3 and TRBJ2-2; 9 bases agree with TRBD1. After removal of 5 bases from V and 3 bases from J, the junction contained 4 bases not matched to a gene. Germline V gives CDR1 SGHNT, CDR2 YENEEA. The CDR3 extends over 15 amino acids. The CDR3: CASSKGQGDTGELFF. The CDR3 DNA reads TGTGCCAGCAGCAAGGGACAGGGAGACACCGGGGAGCTGTTTTTT.

The chain joins TRBV6-5 to TRBJ2-5; D call uncertain. There are 14 residues in the CDR3. V was clipped by 0 bases and J by 3 bases, with 8 bases between them. CDR1 MNHEY and CDR2 SVGAGI come from the germline V gene. The CDR3 coding sequence is TGTGCCAGCAGTTACTCGTTAACAGAAGAGACCCAGTACTTC. Protein: CASSYSLTEETQYF.

This clone has a single count. The rearrangement uses TRBV7-2 and TRBJ2-5, with 14 bases lining up with TRBD2. Germline assignment: CDR1 SGHTA and CDR2 FQGNSA. Trimming removed 4 bases from V and 4 bases from J; junction bases left unmatched: 5. This CDR3 contains 16 residues. The CDR3 nucleotides read TGTGCCAGCAGCTGGACTAGCGGGGGGACGGGAGAGACCCAGTACTTC. Its protein is CASSWTSGGTGETQYF.

The table lists this clone with a few counts. V and J are TRBV28 and TRBJ1-2; unclear D gene. V shed 5 bases and J shed 8 bases, with 9 bases lying between them. Germline V CDR1 and CDR2: MDHEN, SYDVKM. The CDR3 loop spans 11 amino acids. This CDR3 reads CASSPRQGYTF. In DNA form, the CDR3 reads TGTGCCAGCAGTCCCCGGCAAGGCTACACCTTC.

The rearrangement joins TRBV6-6 to TRBJ2-2; the D is unclear. The CDR3 is made up of 11 amino acids. The V and J ends lost 4 bases and 6 bases respectively, with 3 bases between them. CDR1 is MNHNY and CDR2 is SVGAGI in the germline V gene (reference sequence). This CDR3 reads CASSSPGELFF. CDR3 nucleotide sequence: TGTGCCAGCAGTTCACCCGGGGAGCTGTTTTTT.

The chain joins TRBV7-2 to TRBJ2-5; 7 bases agree with TRBD1. The ends lost 7 bases at V and 2 bases at J; junction bases unmatched: 13. The germline V gene has CDR1 SGHTA and CDR2 FQGNSA. This CDR3 is 16 amino acids long. The CDR3 loop reads CASNRTGVGGQETQYF. The CDR3 region has the DNA TGTGCCAGCAACCGTACAGGGGTTGGGGGACAAGAGACCCAGTACTTC.

CDR3 loop: CASKKVTNEKLFF. The CDR3 DNA reads as TGTGCCAGCAAGAAGGTGACTAATGAAAAACTGTTTTTT. The V call is TRBV7-9, the J call TRBJ1-4; D unresolved. Trimming cost V 7 bases and J 2 bases, with 8 bases left between them. CDR3 length: 13 amino acids. Germline CDR1 is SEHNR and CDR2 is FQNEAQ (reference sequence).